This passage covers 5 T cell receptor beta chains from one sample sequenced in a study of T cells in Graves' hyperthyroidism and ophthalmopathy. Researchers took RNA transcripts and amplified the TCR beta CDR3 regions from them. The study used the HTBI primer set for a first-round RT-PCR of the TCR CDR3. TCRdb independently ran MiXCR on the multiplex PCR reads; one entry per CDR3 protein. The sample has approximately 530,000 distinct CDR3 sequences, approximately 20% seen once. Material: blood. The receptors stem from a man aged 35 to 55 with Graves' ophthalmopathy.

V gene TRBV6-1 combines with J gene TRBJ1-5; D perhaps matches TRBD1 (6 bases). V was clipped by 0 bases and J by 11 bases, with 11 bases between them. Germline lookup yields CDR1 MNHNS and CDR2 SASEGT. CDR3 length: 13 residues. CDR3 bases: TGTGCCAGCAGTGAAGCCGGGACACCATCCCAGCATTTT. It encodes CASSEAGTPSQHF.

On this clonotype itself: This sequence may be a read error, since a much larger clone differs from it by one base. The chain has TRBV7-6 and TRBJ1-2; perhaps TRBD1 as D (5 bases). The CDR3 length is 13 residues. CDR1 is SGHVS and CDR2 is FNYEAQ in the germline V gene. In DNA form, the CDR3 reads TGTGCCGGCAGCTTTGGACCAGGGCGGGGCTACACCTTC. It encodes CAGSFGPGRGYTF.

This clonotype was found a few times. The CDR3 coding sequence is TGTGCCAGCAGAGCCCTTAGCGGGAGGGAGAGCAATGAGCAGTTCTTC. Its protein product is CASRALSGRESNEQFF. The chain joins TRBV25-1 to TRBJ2-1, with 11 bases fitting TRBD2. This CDR3 is 16 amino acids long. After removal of 6 bases from V and 6 bases from J, the junction contained 10 bases not matched to a gene. Germline V gene data show CDR1 as MGHDK and CDR2 as SYGVNS.

This clonotype was seen many times. CDR3 nucleotide sequence: TGTGCCAGCAGCTTAGCGCCCGGGTTCGGGAAAGATACGCAGTATTTT. Its translation: CASSLAPGFGKDTQYF. The genes are TRBV7-6 and TRBJ2-3; D is possibly TRBD2 (5 bases). The ends were cut back, 0 bases at V and 5 bases at J, with 15 bases in the middle. The CDR3 contains 16 residues. Germline-derived CDR1 and CDR2 are SGHVS and FNYEAQ.

The chain carries TRBV6-5 and TRBJ2-7, with D perhaps matching TRBD1 (7 bases). Per germline, CDR1 MNHEY and CDR2 SVGAGI. Trimming shortened V by 2 bases and J by 0 bases, and 11 bases separated the two germline ends. The CDR3 spans 15 residues. The CDR3 spells CASSYQGGSSYEQYF. DNA of the CDR3: TGTGCCAGCAGTTACCAGGGGGGAAGCTCCTACGAGCAGTACTTC.